What follows describes a single T cell receptor beta chain. Which antigen it targets is not known. The record originates from a study of T cells expressing NK-cell markers (dated by TCRdb to the early 2020s). With respect to the entire study: Three sorted T-cell subsets (CD3+CD56+NKG2C+, CD3+CD56+NKG2C- and CD3+CD56-NKG2C+) from fewer than 10 donors had their TCR beta-chain repertoires profiled. Seven of the eight sequenced donors were HCMV-seropositive and one was HCMV-seronegative. Randomly selected healthy volunteers, three men and five women, were used as the eight sequenced donors. Illumina HiSeq 2000/2500, MiSeq or NextSeq was used to sequence libraries as 2 x 150 bp reads. The paper's findings and limits, for the study overall: Those dominant clonotypes were again the most abundant among CD3+CD56-NKG2C+ cells in a few donors, at about 28.3-60.1%. In 5 to 7 donors, the dominant CD3+CD56+NKG2C+ clonotypes were found to rank among the top 10 CD8+ clonotypes and to make up about 1.0-8% of CD8+ T cells. Whether the expanded NKG2C-expressing T cell clones were specific for HCMV antigens was left unclear.

TCRdb names Illumina HiSeq 2000 as the instrument used. TCR beta cDNA libraries were made by 5'RACE template switching that added a universal primer site and unique molecular identifiers. cDNA synthesis was primed from the TCR beta constant segment, followed by two successive PCR amplification steps. Under the source paper's analysis protocol: Reads were demultiplexed and grouped by UMI with MIGEC, and clonotypes were assembled and quantified with MiTCR. To remove erroneous sequences, TCR cDNA sequences were retained only when supported by two or more reads. Downstream repertoire analysis used the tcR package, and clonotypes were matched across fractions by CDR3 nucleotide sequence plus V segment. VDJmatch was used to annotate antigen specificity against VDJdb, with one amino acid substitution in CDR3 permitted. The reads, reprocessed by TCRdb, yield one row per CDR3 protein sequence and no DNA. The V and J calls and clone size come from TCRdb's table, not from the authors' own analysis. The sample has 500,000 to 700,000 distinct CDR3 sequences on record. Jointly, the top ten make up under 4.5% of the sample.

HCMV-specific IgG was detected in serum with a commercial ELISA kit to determine HCMV serostatus. Ficoll density gradient centrifugation was used to isolate peripheral blood mononuclear cells from blood. The germline V gene gives CDR1 as LGHNA and CDR2 as YNFKEQ. The CDR3 has 20 amino acids, counting the end cysteine and phenylalanine. No coding sequence is recorded. Recombination joined TRBV4-2 with TRBJ2-1; TCRdb outputs TRBD1, but without DNA this stays unchecked. Sequencing was carried out using blood T cells: a sorted CD56 or NKG2C T cell subset, CD4+ or CD8+ T cells, or bulk PBMC T cells (not recorded which). This sequence was found in a man younger than 30 in good health. Donor details come from another sample of the same person, matched by shared clones. The CDR3 protein sequence reads: CASSQDAGRQRRSSYNEQFF.